This TCR beta chain was captured by sequencing in a study of PD-1 blockade in classical Hodgkin lymphoma. Concerning this clone itself: What it binds is unknown.

The study's findings and limits: Newly diagnosed patients had diversity similar to the baseline diversity of complete responders. When set against healthy donors, newly diagnosed patients were reported to show lower baseline TCR diversity. Possible causes of repertoire differences, disease activity or prior therapy, remain undefined.

Germline CDR1 and CDR2: SGHNT and YYREEE (reference sequence). The CDR3 is 15 residues long. V gave up 2 bases and J gave up 4 bases, with 15 bases separating them. The table came from immunoSEQ multiplex PCR; TCRdb's copy has only in-frame clones and leaves some out. Of around 37,000 clones in the sample, roughly nine tenths are singletons; the top ten hold 0.3%. Time point indicated: cycle 4 day 1 (C4D1), after 5 to 7 weeks of nivolumab. Relapse after autologous stem cell transplantation occurred in every patient, and brentuximab vedotin exposure varied. From thawed PBMCs, CD4+ T cells were purified using magnetic negative selection. Best responses fell into complete response, partial response or progressive disease.

This receptor was identified in a human donor with classical Hodgkin lymphoma. The chain couples TRBV5-4 to TRBJ1-2, with D possibly TRBD1 on 5 matching bases. Sequenced material: CD4+ T cells from blood, taken before the fourth cycle of nivolumab. This CDR3 reads CASSLLRDGTYGYTF. CDR3 coding DNA: TGTGCCAGCAGCTTATTGCGGGACGGAACCTATGGCTACACCTTC.